The 7 T cell receptor beta chains below were found in one sample sequenced in a study of CD8+CD57+ T cells in acquired aplastic anemia. Using genomic DNA as the template, TCR beta VDJ and CDR3 profiling was carried out. MiXCR was run by TCRdb on the reads, yielding one entry per CDR3 protein. The sample has around 200,000 distinct CDR3 sequences; approximately 57% are singletons. The specimen was sorted CD4+, CD8+, or CD8+CD57+ T cells (not recorded which) from PBMCs. The receptor set was obtained from a human donor in good health.

The J gene is TRBJ2-7, the V gene TRBV7-9; 7 positions agree with TRBD1. Germline CDR1 and CDR2: SEHNR and FQNEAQ (reference sequence). With V trimmed by 5 bases and J by 3 bases, 4 bases remained unmatched. This CDR3 is 13 amino acids long. The CDR3 nucleotides are TGTGCCAGCAGCCGGGGACAGTTCTACGAGCAGTACTTC. It specifies CASSRGQFYEQYF.

This rearrangement joins TRBV7-3 to TRBJ2-5; D gene unclear. Trimming took 5 bases from V and 4 from J, leaving 14 bases between them. CDR3 size: 14 residues. Germline assignment: CDR1 SGHTA and CDR2 FQGTGA. The CDR3, as DNA: TGTGCCAGCAGCGACATAGAGGTTAGAGAGACCCAGTACTTC. Translation gives CASSDIEVRETQYF.

This clonotype was picked up many times. This rearrangement joins TRBV20-1 to TRBJ2-2; D gene unclear. The CDR3 extends over 16 amino acids. The V and J ends lost 0 bases and 1 base respectively, with 12 bases between them. Germline loops: CDR1 DFQATT, CDR2 SNEGSKA (reference sequence). This CDR3 is CSARDGVAENTGELFF. CDR3 in DNA: TGCAGTGCTAGAGATGGGGTGGCGGAGAACACCGGGGAGCTGTTTTTT.

The chain has TRBV5-1 and TRBJ2-7; 11 bases align to TRBD1. Trimming took 4 bases from V and 1 from J; bases not matched to a gene: 10. The CDR3 contains 17 residues. Germline-derived CDR1 and CDR2 are SGHRS and YFSETQ. The CDR3 DNA reads as TGCGCCAGCAGCAGGGGGACAGGGGGTATGGCGTCCTACGAGCAGTACTTC. Translation gives CASSRGTGGMASYEQYF.

In nucleotides, the CDR3 is TGTGCCAGCAGTTCGGGCGGGAGGTTCATCACCGGGGAGCTGTTTTTT. Translation: CASSSGGRFITGELFF. The gene calls are TRBV12-3 or TRBV12-4 and TRBJ2-2, with 8 bases that match TRBD2. V lost 4 bases, J lost 4 bases, and 8 bases stayed unmatched. CDR3 length equals 16 residues.

The rearrangement joins TRBV5-1 to TRBJ2-3; possibly TRBD2 for D (6 bases). The germline V gene has CDR1 SGHRS and CDR2 YFSETQ. Deletions cut 1 base from V and 11 bases from J, with 26 bases between. The CDR3 runs to 17 residues. CDR3 residues: CASSLRLRLDRGNEQYF. The CDR3 DNA reads as TGCGCCAGCAGCTTGCGTTTGAGGCTGGACCGCGGGAATGAGCAGTATTTT.

The chain has TRBV24-1 and TRBJ1-1, with TRBD1 matching 7 bases. V was pared by 3 bases and J by 3 bases, with 6 bases of the junction left unmatched. Germline V lookup: CDR1 KGHDR, CDR2 SFDVKD. The CDR3 consists of 15 residues. CDR3 amino acids: CATSDTTGRDTEAFF. The CDR3 nucleotides are TGTGCCACCAGTGATACGACAGGGCGGGACACTGAAGCTTTCTTT.